This entry lists 21 T cell receptor beta chains sequenced from one sample in a study of blood T cell repertoires in COVID-19 (dated by TCRdb to the early 2020s). Library prep was done by the immunoSEQ multiplex PCR assay. TCRdb holds this immuneACCESS table with in-frame rearrangements only. Some clones are missing; in checked studies, unresolved V genes explain under half, and the rest has no known cause. The sample table holds roughly 68,000 clones, of which roughly nine tenths were seen once. The top ten constitute roughly 3.1% of the sample. The sequenced material came from peripheral blood. These receptors were collected from a woman aged 45-65 years with COVID-19, enrolled during active disease.

The chain joins TRBV12-1 to TRBJ2-7; no DNA check was done on the table's D call, TRBD2. TRBV12-1 is marked as a pseudogene. CDR3 size: 15 residues. CDR3 in DNA: TGTGCCAGCAGCTTTCGGTCTAGCGCCTCCTACGAGCAGTACTTC. This codes for CASSFRSSASYEQYF.

The CDR3 sequence: CASSSSGYTF. CDR3 bases: TGTGCCAGCAGTTCGAGTGGCTACACCTTC. The genes are TRBV28 and TRBJ1-2; no clear D gene. CDR1 MDHEN and CDR2 SYDVKM come from the germline V gene. The CDR3 covers 10 residues. Trimming took 4 bases from V and 7 from J, leaving 4 bases between them.

The chain combines TRBV27 with TRBJ2-1, with TRBD2 matching 8 bases. Germline V lookup: CDR1 MNHEY, CDR2 SMNVEV (reference sequence). The V segment lost 2 bases and the J segment 9 bases; nucleotides outside the gene matches: 6. The CDR3 has 14 residues. The CDR3 protein is CASSLPNRGGEQFF. The CDR3, as DNA: TGTGCCAGCAGTTTACCGAACCGGGGGGGTGAGCAGTTCTTC.

A few counts support this clone. This rearrangement joins TRBV5-4 to TRBJ2-3; TRBD1 is a possible D gene (6 bases). Germline-derived CDR1 and CDR2 are SGHNT and YYREEE (reference sequence). The CDR3 contains 14 residues. V lost 4 bases to trimming and J lost 4 bases, with 13 bases between them. CDR3 protein: CASSPQGTPDTQYF. CDR3 nucleotides: TGTGCCAGCAGCCCACAGGGTACCCCAGATACGCAGTATTTT.

This chain uses TRBV11-3 with TRBJ1-6; no firm D call. The CDR3 contains 16 residues. The V end lost 1 base, the J end lost 8 bases, and 15 bases lay between the germline ends. The germline V gene encodes CDR1 SGHNT and CDR2 YENEEA. The CDR3 here is CASSLASTASDSPLHF. The DNA of the CDR3 is TGTGCCAGCAGCTTAGCGTCAACAGCCTCCGATTCACCCCTCCACTTT.

The DNA for the CDR3 is TGTGCCAGCGACAGATCTTACAATGAGCAGTTCTTC. It yields the protein CASDRSYNEQFF. The V call is TRBV7-2, the J call TRBJ2-1, with D possibly matching TRBD1 (5 bases). Trimming cost V 8 bases and J 4 bases, with 9 bases left between them. CDR1 SGHTA and CDR2 FQGNSA come from the germline V gene. The CDR3 consists of 12 residues.

The rearrangement links TRBV10-2 to TRBJ2-2, with a weak D call TRBD1 (6 bases). The CDR3 spans 14 residues. Germline-derived CDR1 and CDR2 are WSHSY and SAAADI. The V end lost 7 bases, the J end lost 5 bases, and 14 bases lay between the germline ends. CDR3 sequence (DNA): TGCGCCAGCAACTGGGGGCCTAGGACCGGGGAGCTGTTTTTT. This encodes CASNWGPRTGELFF.

This clone was seen a single time. The chain recombines TRBV6-5 with TRBJ1-1; no clear D gene. Trimming left V 0 bases short and J 1 base short, with 12 bases between. This CDR3 is 16 amino acids long. Germline CDR1 and CDR2: MNHEY and SVGAGI. The DNA of the CDR3 is TGTGCCAGCAGTTACTCGGCTTGGGCCGGGAACACTGAAGCTTTCTTT. Its protein product is CASSYSAWAGNTEAFF.

The CDR3 reads CASSALPPASGFTGELFF. CDR3 coding DNA: TGTGCCAGCAGTGCCTTACCCCCCGCTAGCGGGTTCACCGGGGAGCTGTTTTTT. The chain uses TRBV6-1 and TRBJ2-2; the match to TRBD2 covers 8 bases. Germline trimming cut 4 bases from V and 4 bases from J; bases unmatched to any gene: 14. Germline V gene data show CDR1 as MNHNS and CDR2 as SASEGT. CDR3 size: 18 residues.

V usage is TRBV4-2 and J usage is TRBJ2-3, with 7 positions matching TRBD2. V lost 3 bases to trimming and J lost 6 bases; unmatched junction nucleotides: 12. The CDR3 totals 16 residues. The V gene's germline CDR1 is LGHNA and CDR2 YNFKEQ. The CDR3 sequence: CASSQVVGGPEDTQYF. The CDR3 DNA reads as TGTGCCAGCAGCCAGGTTGTGGGAGGGCCCGAGGATACGCAGTATTTT.

The chain joins TRBV3-1 (or the pseudogene TRBV3-2) to TRBJ2-3; 10 nucleotides align to TRBD2. The CDR3 has 13 residues. CDR1 and CDR2 (germline): LGHDT, YNNKEL (reference sequence). Germline trimming cut 3 bases from V and 10 bases from J; bases unmatched to any gene: 4. The CDR3, as DNA: TGTGCCAGCAGCCAGGTAACTAGCGGGGCGCAGTATTTT. As protein: CASSQVTSGAQYF.

The chain has TRBV6-2 or TRBV6-3 and TRBJ2-3, with 7 positions matching TRBD2. V shed 2 bases and J 8 bases; nucleotides not matched to a gene: 10. The CDR3 length is 15 residues. Germline loops: CDR1 MNHEY, CDR2 SVGEGT. The CDR3 nucleotides are TGTGCCAGCAGTTACAGCGGGATGGGCCGGGCTACGCAGTATTTT. This encodes CASSYSGMGRATQYF.

The rearrangement links TRBV7-9 to TRBJ2-3; D possibly corresponds to TRBD2 (7 bases). This CDR3 has 14 amino acids. From germline, CDR1 is SEHNR and CDR2 FQNEAQ (reference sequence). V dropped 5 bases and J dropped 4 bases, with 13 bases sitting between them. The CDR3 spells CASSRPGGADTQYF. The CDR3 region has the DNA TGTGCCAGCAGCCGACCGGGGGGCGCAGATACGCAGTATTTT.

The V and J genes are TRBV5-1 and TRBJ1-1; possibly TRBD1 for D (6 bases). The V end was cut by 5 bases, the J end by 0 bases, with 17 bases between. This CDR3 is built from 16 residues. CDR1 and CDR2 from the germline V gene are SGHRS and YFSETQ. CDR3 amino acids: CASRPSLNRVNTEAFF. The CDR3 DNA reads as TGCGCCAGCAGACCCTCACTGAACAGGGTGAACACTGAAGCTTTCTTT.

V and J are TRBV28 and TRBJ1-2; no definite D call. CDR3 length: 14 residues. CDR1 MDHEN and CDR2 SYDVKM come from the germline V gene. The V end was cut by 6 bases, the J end by 5 bases, with 16 bases between. The CDR3, as DNA: TGTGCCAGCAGATCTCTGGTGGAGTTGTATGGCTACACCTTC. Its protein product is CASRSLVELYGYTF.

In this sample, this clone turned up a few times. The chain uses TRBV7-9 and TRBJ1-3; D uncertain. The CDR3 length is 12 residues. Germline CDR1 is SEHNR and CDR2 is FQNEAQ (reference sequence). Trimming pared 8 bases from V and 4 bases from J, leaving 9 bases between. The CDR3, as DNA: TGTGCCAGCTCCCCTCTCGGAAACACCATATATTTT. Amino acid sequence: CASSPLGNTIYF.

This chain links TRBV30 with TRBJ1-5; no firm D call. CDR1 is GTSNPN and CDR2 is SVGIG in the germline V gene (reference sequence). Deletions cut 1 base from V and 3 bases from J, with 10 bases between. The CDR3 spans 14 residues. CDR3 in DNA: TGTGCCTGGAGTGACGGGAGAGACAATCAGCCCCAGCATTTT. Its protein is CAWSDGRDNQPQHF. Full variable domain (remainder filled in from reference TRBV30 and TRBJ1-5): SQTIHQWPATLVQPVGSPLSLECTVEGTSNPNLYWYRQAAGRGLQLLFYSVGIGQISSEVPQNLSASRPQDRQFILSSKKLLLSDSGFYLCAWSDGRDNQPQHFGDGTRLSIL.

The rearrangement joins TRBV7-2 to TRBJ2-7; D perhaps matches TRBD1 (5 bases). CDR1 and CDR2 (germline): SGHTA, FQGNSA. The CDR3 has 13 residues. V was cut by 3 bases and J by 4 bases, with 10 bases left in between. The CDR3 loop reads CASSFNRQYEQYF. The CDR3 DNA reads as TGTGCCAGCAGCTTTAACAGACAGTACGAGCAGTACTTC. Full variable domain (outside the CDR3, taken from reference TRBV7-2 and TRBJ2-7): GAGVSQSPSNKVTEKGKDVELRCDPISGHTALYWYRQSLGQGLEFLIYFQGNSAPDKSGLPSDRFSAERTGGSVSTLTIQRTQQEDSAVYLCASSFNRQYEQYFGPGTRLTVT.

The chain carries TRBV7-3 and TRBJ2-7; a possible D gene is TRBD1 (5 bases). V was clipped by 4 bases and J by 5 bases, with 18 bases between them. CDR1 and CDR2 (germline): SGHTA, FQGTGA. There are 15 residues in the CDR3. The CDR3 DNA is TGTGCCAGCAGCTCTGTGCGCTCAGGGATACACGAGCAGTACTTC. Residues: CASSSVRSGIHEQYF.

This chain connects TRBV5-1 to TRBJ1-3; TRBD1 aligns across 9 bases. Germline-derived CDR1 and CDR2 are SGHRS and YFSETQ. V shed 0 bases and J 1 base; nucleotides not matched to a gene: 5. This CDR3 spans 17 amino acids. CDR3 nucleotide sequence: TGCGCCAGCAGCTTGGCCGGGACAGGGATTTCTGGAAACACCATATATTTT. Residues: CASSLAGTGISGNTIYF. The variable domain in full, with the rest retrieved from reference TRBV5-1 and TRBJ1-3, is KAGVTQTPRYLIKTRGQQVTLSCSPISGHRSVSWYQQTPGQGLQFLFEYFSETQRNKGNFPGRFSGRQFSNSRSEMNVSTLELGDSALYLCASSLAGTGISGNTIYFGEGSWLTVV.

The chain uses TRBV28 and TRBJ2-2; tentative D call: TRBD2 (6 bases). V gave up 7 bases and J gave up 10 bases, with 13 bases separating them. The CDR3 has 12 residues. From germline, CDR1 is MDHEN and CDR2 SYDVKM. CDR3 protein: CASTPGGMELFF. The CDR3 DNA follows: TGTGCCAGCACCCCTGGCGGGATGGAGCTGTTTTTT.